This TCR beta chain was sequenced during a study of cytomegalovirus exposure and HLA in healthy donors. The primer mix had 60 Vbeta and 13 Jbeta primers. Profiling relied on immunoSEQ multiplex PCR, and the TCRdb table lists in-frame clones only, not all of them. The sample yields around 150,000 clones, approximately 72% seen once. The CDR3 spans 17 residues. V shed 0 bases and J 7 bases; nucleotides not matched to a gene: 7. From germline, CDR1 is SNHLY and CDR2 FYNNEI. To note about this clone: No antigen is known for it.

Whole-study results and caveats: Common viral pathogens seemed to be connected with several of the most significant clusters, according to a later analysis. Immune exposure was documented only through CMV serostatus.

Healthy bone marrow donors made up the donors. The sequence was obtained from a female donor in good health and CMV-seronegative. The sample comprised PBMCs. The chain links TRBV2 to TRBJ2-2; 11 nucleotides align to TRBD2. The chain's CDR3 is CASSEALAGGLIGELFF. The CDR3 DNA sequence: TGTGCCAGCAGTGAAGCGTTAGCGGGGGGGCTAATCGGGGAGCTGTTTTTT.